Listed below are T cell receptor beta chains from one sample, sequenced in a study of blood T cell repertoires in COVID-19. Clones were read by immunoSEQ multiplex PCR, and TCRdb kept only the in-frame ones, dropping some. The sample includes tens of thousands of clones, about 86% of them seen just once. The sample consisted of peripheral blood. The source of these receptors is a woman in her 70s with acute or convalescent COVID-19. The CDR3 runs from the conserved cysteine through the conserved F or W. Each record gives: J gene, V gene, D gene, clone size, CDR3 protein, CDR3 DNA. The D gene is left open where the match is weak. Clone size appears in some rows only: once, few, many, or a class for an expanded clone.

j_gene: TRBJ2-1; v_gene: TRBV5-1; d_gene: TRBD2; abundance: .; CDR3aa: CASSVAPSGSNEQFF; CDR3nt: TGCGCCAGCAGCGTTGCGCCTAGCGGGAGCAATGAGCAGTTCTTC
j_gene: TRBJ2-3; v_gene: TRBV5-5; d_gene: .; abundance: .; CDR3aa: CASSLEVEESGDTDTQYF; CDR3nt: TGTGCCAGCAGCTTGGAAGTGGAGGAGTCTGGGGACACAGATACGCAGTATTTT
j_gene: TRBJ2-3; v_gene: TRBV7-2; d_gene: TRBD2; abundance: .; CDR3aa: CASSLAVAGSLTDTQYF; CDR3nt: TGTGCCAGCAGCTTAGCGGTAGCGGGAAGCCTCACAGATACGCAGTATTTT
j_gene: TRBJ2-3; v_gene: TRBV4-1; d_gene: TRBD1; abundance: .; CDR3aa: CASGRDSLTDTQYF; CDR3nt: TGCGCCAGCGGCCGGGACAGCCTCACAGATACGCAGTATTTT
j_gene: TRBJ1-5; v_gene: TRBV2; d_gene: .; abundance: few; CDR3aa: CASSGRFNQPQHF; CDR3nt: TGTGCCAGCAGTGGCAGATTCAATCAGCCCCAGCATTTT
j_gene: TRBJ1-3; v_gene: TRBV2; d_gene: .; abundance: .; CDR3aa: CASSPTQGNTIYF; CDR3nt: TGTGCCAGCAGCCCTACTCAAGGAAACACCATATATTTT
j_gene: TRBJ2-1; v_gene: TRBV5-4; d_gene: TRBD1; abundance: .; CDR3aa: CASSSGQGPYNEQFF; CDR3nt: TGTGCCAGCAGTTCTGGACAGGGCCCATACAATGAGCAGTTCTTC
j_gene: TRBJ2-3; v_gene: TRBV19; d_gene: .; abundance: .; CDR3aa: CASTYHSGRTDTQYF; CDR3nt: TGTGCCAGTACCTACCATAGCGGACGCACAGATACGCAGTATTTT
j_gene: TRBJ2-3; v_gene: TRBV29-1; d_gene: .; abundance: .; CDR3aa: CSVLGRGSTDTQYF; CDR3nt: TGCAGCGTTCTAGGGAGAGGAAGCACAGATACGCAGTATTTT
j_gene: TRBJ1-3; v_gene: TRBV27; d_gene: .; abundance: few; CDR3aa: CASSLKFDLTGTPTLSGNTIYF; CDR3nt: TGTGCCAGCAGTTTGAAGTTTGACCTCACCGGGACACCTACCCTCTCTGGAAACACCATATATTTT
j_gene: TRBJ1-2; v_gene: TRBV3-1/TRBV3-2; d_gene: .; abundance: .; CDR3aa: CASSQARFGYTF; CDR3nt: TGTGCCAGCAGCCAAGCCAGGTTCGGCTACACCTTC
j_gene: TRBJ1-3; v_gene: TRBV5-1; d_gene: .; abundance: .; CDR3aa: CASSLAVPGPAGNTIYF; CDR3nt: TGCGCCAGCAGCTTGGCAGTTCCGGGTCCGGCTGGAAACACCATATATTTT
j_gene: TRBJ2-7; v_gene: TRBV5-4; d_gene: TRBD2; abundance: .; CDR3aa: CASSSWMFTSGAYEQYF; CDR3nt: TGTGCCAGCAGCTCGTGGATGTTTACTAGCGGGGCCTACGAGCAGTACTTC
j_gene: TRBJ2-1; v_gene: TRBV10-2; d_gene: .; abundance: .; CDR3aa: CASSSGNNEQFF; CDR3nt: TGCGCCAGCAGTAGCGGAAACAATGAGCAGTTCTTC
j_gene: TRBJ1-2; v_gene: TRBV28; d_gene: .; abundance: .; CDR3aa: CASSSPYPSGYTF; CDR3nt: TGTGCCAGCAGTTCCCCATATCCTAGTGGCTACACCTTC
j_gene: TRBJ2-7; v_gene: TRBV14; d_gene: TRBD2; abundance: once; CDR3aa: CASNLAGVHEQYF; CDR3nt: TGTGCCAGCAATCTAGCGGGAGTCCACGAGCAGTACTTC
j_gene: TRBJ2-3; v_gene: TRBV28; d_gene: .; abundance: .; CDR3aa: CASSLTSDTQYF; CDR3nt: TGTGCCAGCAGTTTGACATCAGATACGCAGTATTTT
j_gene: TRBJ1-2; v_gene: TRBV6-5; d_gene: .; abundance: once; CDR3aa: CASRKNDSPVYGYTF; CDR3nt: TGTGCCAGCAGAAAAAACGACAGCCCGGTCTATGGCTACACCTTC
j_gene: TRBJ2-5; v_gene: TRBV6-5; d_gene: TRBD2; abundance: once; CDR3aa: CASSYLGGDVETQYF; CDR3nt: TGTGCCAGCAGTTACTTGGGGGGGGATGTGGAGACCCAGTACTTC
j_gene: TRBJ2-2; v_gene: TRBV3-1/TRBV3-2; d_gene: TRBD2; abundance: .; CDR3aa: CASSPSGSNTGELFF; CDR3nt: TGTGCCAGCAGCCCTAGCGGGTCGAACACCGGGGAGCTGTTTTTT
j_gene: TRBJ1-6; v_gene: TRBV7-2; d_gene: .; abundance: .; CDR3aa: CASSEAGHLQYSPLHF; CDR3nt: TGTGCCAGCAGCGAGGCAGGGCATCTACAGTATTCACCCCTCCACTTT
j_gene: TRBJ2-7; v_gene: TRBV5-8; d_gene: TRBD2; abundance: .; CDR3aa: CASSSFWTSGSAEQYF; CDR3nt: TGTGCCAGCAGCTCTTTCTGGACTAGCGGGAGTGCTGAGCAGTACTTC
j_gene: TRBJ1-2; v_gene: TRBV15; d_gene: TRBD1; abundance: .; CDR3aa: CATSANRGLNYGYTF; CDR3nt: TGTGCCACCAGCGCCAACAGGGGGCTGAACTATGGCTACACCTTC
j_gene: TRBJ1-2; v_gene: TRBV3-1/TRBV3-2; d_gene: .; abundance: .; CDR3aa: CASSQGQGRNYGYTF; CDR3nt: TGTGCCAGCAGCCAAGGGCAGGGTCGTAACTATGGCTACACCTTC
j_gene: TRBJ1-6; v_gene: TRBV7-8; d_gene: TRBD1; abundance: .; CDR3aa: CASSTKQGGPPENSPLHF; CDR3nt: TGTGCCAGCAGCACTAAACAGGGGGGTCCTCCCGAGAATTCACCCCTCCACTTT
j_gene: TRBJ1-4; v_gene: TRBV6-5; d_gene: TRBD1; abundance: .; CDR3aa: CASSLRQGGKLFF; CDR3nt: TGTGCCAGCAGTCTAAGACAGGGAGGAAAACTGTTTTTT
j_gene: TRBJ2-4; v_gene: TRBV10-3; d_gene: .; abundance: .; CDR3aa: CAISGRGNIQYF; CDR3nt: TGTGCCATCAGCGGACGGGGAAACATTCAGTACTTC
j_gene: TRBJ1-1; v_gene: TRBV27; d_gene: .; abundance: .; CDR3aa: CASSFGTPNTEAFF; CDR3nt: TGTGCCAGCAGTTTCGGGACTCCGAACACTGAAGCTTTCTTT